The clone carrying this T cell receptor beta chain has more than one count but fewer than ten. Its antigen is unknown. This sample was included in a study of human T cells and chemical hapten exposure. V lost 3 bases and J 5 bases, leaving 13 bases between the germline ends. The CDR3 is made up of 14 amino acids. Per germline, CDR1 SGHVS and CDR2 FNYEAQ. TCRdb ran MiXCR on the RACE reads and lists one entry per CDR3 protein. The sample carries 30,000 to 40,000 distinct CDR3 sequences, about an eighth recorded once. General observations from the study: Versus controls, expanded TCRs had significantly more large CDR3 similarity clusters.

Time point specified: patch test 3, about 24 weeks after DPC sensitization. As for treatment: therapeutic diphenylcyclopropenone sensitization with weekly scalp DPC. Sequencing started from total RNA isolated from unfractionated whole blood. At patch-test visits, sampling came before the patch test. The source was whole blood, collected in connection with sensitization to the hapten diphenylcyclopropenone (DPC). The receptor was isolated from a woman aged 40 to 55 with alopecia areata. Some clones in this sample may be carry-over from other donors' samples. The rearrangement joins TRBV7-6 to TRBJ2-5; D is unresolved. CDR3 sequence: CASSFGPAAETQYF. The CDR3 DNA reads TGTGCCAGCAGCTTTGGCCCTGCGGCCGAGACCCAGTACTTC.